Sequencing of this T cell receptor beta chain was carried out in a study of identical twins. In its sample, this clonotype was seen many times. What it binds is not known. Trimming removed 3 bases from V and 6 bases from J, with 6 bases in between. Germline loops: CDR1 KGHSH, CDR2 LQKENI. The CDR3 totals 12 residues. Study conclusions and caveats: Zero-insertion results could be subject to partial confounding by invariant MAIT and iNKT cells.

TCRdb re-called the 5' RACE reads with MiXCR, one entry per CDR3 protein. The sample lists about 210,000 distinct CDR3 sequences; around 10% were seen once. The chain carries TRBV18 and TRBJ2-1; D may be TRBD2 (5 bases). The sequence derives from a woman aged 18-35 years in good health. The sample comprised memory (CD45RO+) T cells sorted from blood. CDR3 nucleotide sequence: TGTGCCAGCTCACCCACTAGCAATGAGCAGTTCTTC. This sequence encodes CASSPTSNEQFF.